This T cell receptor beta chain was captured in a study of shared T cell receptors in the human thymus. Some clones are missing from TCRdb's copy, which holds only in-frame ones; the method was immunoSEQ multiplex PCR. The data show 500,000 to 550,000 clones, around 78% seen once. The CDR3 has 16 amino acids. Germline assignment: CDR1 MNHEY and CDR2 SMNVEV (reference sequence). Trimming stripped 0 bases from V and 5 bases from J, with 15 bases between. This clone was seen only a few times. The data also belong to a second study, concerning human thymus T cells.

The V and J genes are TRBV27 and TRBJ2-3; TRBD2 might be the D (6 bases). The material sequenced was thymocytes. The TCR was taken from a boy under two years old with a congenital heart defect. This chain's CDR3 is CASSLSDGGAGDTQYF. The CDR3 nucleotides read TGTGCCAGCAGTTTATCCGACGGGGGAGCAGGAGATACGCAGTATTTT.